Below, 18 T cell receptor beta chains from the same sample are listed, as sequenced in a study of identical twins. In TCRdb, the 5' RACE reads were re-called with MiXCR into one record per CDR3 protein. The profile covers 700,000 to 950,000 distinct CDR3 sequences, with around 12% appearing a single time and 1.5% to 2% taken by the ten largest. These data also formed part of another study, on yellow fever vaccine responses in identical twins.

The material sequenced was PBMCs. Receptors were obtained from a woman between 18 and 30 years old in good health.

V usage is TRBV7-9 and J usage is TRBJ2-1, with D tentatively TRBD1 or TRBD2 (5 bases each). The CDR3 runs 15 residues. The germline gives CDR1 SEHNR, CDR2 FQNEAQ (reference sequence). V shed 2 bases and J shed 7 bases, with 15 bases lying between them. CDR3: CASSLRGGGRNEQFF. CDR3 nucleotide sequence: TGTGCCAGCAGCTTACGCGGTGGGGGACGGAATGAGCAGTTCTTC.

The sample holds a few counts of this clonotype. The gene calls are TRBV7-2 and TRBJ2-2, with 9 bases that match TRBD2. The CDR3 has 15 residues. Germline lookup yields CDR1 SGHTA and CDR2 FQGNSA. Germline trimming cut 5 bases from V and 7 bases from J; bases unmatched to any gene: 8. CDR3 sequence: CASSRAGAGGGELFF. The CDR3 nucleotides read TGTGCCAGCAGCCGCGCCGGAGCGGGAGGCGGGGAGCTGTTTTTT.

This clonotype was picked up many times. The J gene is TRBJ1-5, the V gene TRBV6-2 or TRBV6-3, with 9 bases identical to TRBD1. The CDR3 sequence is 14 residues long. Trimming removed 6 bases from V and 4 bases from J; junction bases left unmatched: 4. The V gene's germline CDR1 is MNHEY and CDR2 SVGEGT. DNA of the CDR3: TGTGCCAGCAGGGGACAGGGCCCGAATCAGCCCCAGCATTTT. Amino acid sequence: CASRGQGPNQPQHF.

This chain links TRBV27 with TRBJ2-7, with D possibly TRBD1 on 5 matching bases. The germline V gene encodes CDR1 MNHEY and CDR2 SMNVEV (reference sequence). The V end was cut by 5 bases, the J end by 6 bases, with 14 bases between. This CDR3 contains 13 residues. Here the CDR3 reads CASSVSWGLEQYF. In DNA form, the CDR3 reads TGTGCCAGCAGTGTCTCGTGGGGCCTCGAGCAGTACTTC.

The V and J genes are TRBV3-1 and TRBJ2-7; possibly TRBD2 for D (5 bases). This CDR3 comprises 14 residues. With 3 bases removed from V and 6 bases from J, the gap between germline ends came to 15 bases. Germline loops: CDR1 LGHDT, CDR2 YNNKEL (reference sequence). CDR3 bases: TGTGCCAGCAGCCAGAAGGGAGCCCCAAGCGAGCAGTACTTC. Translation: CASSQKGAPSEQYF.

The CDR3 bases are TGTGCCAGCAGCCCCGGGGGGGGACAGGGGGCGACAGATACGCAGTATTTT. The encoded protein is CASSPGGGQGATDTQYF. V is TRBV12-3 or TRBV12-4 and J is TRBJ2-3, with 12 nucleotides matching TRBD1. The CDR3 runs 17 residues. Trimming took 6 bases from V and 3 from J; bases not matched to a gene: 10.

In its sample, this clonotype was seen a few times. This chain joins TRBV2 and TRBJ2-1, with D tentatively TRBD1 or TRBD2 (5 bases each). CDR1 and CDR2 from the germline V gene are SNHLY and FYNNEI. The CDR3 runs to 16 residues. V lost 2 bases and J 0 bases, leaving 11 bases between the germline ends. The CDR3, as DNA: TGTGCCAGCAGTGAATATCGGGGACCCTCCTACAATGAGCAGTTCTTC. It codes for CASSEYRGPSYNEQFF. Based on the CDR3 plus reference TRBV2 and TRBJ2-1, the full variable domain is EPEVTQTPSHQVTQMGQEVILRCVPISNHLYFYWYRQILGQKVEFLVSFYNNEISEKSEIFDDQFSVERPDGSNFTLKIRSTKLEDSAMYFCASSEYRGPSYNEQFFGPGTRLTVL.

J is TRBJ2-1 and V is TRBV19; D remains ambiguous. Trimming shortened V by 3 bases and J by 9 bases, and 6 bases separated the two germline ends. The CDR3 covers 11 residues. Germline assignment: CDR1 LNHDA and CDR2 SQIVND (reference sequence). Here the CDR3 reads CASSMSAEQFF. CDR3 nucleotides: TGTGCCAGTAGTATGTCGGCTGAGCAGTTCTTC.

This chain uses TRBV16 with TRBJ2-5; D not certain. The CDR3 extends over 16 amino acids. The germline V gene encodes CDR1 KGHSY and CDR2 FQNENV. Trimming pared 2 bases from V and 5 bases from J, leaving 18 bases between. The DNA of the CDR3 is TGTGCCAGCAGCCAAGCTGAAAGTTCACCGTATGAGACCCAGTACTTC. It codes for CASSQAESSPYETQYF.

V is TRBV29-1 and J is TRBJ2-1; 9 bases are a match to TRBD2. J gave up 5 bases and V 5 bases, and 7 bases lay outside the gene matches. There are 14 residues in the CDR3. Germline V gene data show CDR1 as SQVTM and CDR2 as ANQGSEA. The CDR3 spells CSVLTSGRNNEQFF. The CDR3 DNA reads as TGCAGCGTTCTGACTAGCGGAAGGAACAATGAGCAGTTCTTC.

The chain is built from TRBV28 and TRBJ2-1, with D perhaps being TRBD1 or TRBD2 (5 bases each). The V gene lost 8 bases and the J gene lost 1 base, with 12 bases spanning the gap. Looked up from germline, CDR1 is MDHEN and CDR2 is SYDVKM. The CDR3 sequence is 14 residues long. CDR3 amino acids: CASVPGPSYNEQFF. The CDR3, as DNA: TGTGCCAGCGTTCCGGGACCTTCCTACAATGAGCAGTTCTTC.

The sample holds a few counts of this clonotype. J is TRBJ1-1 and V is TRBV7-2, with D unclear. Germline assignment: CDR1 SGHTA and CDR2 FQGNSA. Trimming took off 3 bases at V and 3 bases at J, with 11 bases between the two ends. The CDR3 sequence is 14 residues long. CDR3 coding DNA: TGTGCCAGCAGCTTGTTCAGGACGGACACTGAAGCTTTCTTT. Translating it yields CASSLFRTDTEAFF.

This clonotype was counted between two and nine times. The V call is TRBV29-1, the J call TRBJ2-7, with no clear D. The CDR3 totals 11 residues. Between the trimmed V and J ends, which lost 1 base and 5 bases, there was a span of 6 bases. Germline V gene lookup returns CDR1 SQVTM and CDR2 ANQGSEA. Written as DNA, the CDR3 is TGCAGCGTTGAAGCCCCAAACGAGCAGTACGTC. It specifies CSVEAPNEQYV.

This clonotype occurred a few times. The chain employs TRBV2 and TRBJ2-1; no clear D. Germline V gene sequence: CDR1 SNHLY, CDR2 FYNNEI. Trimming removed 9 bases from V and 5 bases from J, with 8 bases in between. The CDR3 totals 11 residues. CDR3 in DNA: TGTGCCAGTCTCTTACACAATGAGCAGTTCTTC. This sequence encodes CASLLHNEQFF.

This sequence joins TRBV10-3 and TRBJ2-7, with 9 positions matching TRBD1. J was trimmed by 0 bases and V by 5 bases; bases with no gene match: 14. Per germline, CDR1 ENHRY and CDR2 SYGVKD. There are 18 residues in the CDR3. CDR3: CAISPAAGTGLHSYEQYF. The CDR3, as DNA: TGTGCCATCAGTCCGGCTGCCGGGACAGGGCTACACTCCTACGAGCAGTACTTC.

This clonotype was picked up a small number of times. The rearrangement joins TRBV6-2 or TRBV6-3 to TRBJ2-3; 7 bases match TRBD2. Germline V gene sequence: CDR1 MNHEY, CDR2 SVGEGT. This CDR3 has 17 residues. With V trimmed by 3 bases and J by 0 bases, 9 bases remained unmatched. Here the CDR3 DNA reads TGTGCCAGCAGTTATGACCGGGAGGCTGCCAGCACAGATACGCAGTATTTT. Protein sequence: CASSYDREAASTDTQYF.

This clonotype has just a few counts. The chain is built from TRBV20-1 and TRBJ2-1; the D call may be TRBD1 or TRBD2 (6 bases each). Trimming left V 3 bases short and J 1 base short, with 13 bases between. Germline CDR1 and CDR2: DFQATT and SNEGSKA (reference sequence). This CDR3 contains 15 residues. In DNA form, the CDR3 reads TGCAGTGCTAGGTGGGGGGCCACGTCCTACAATGAGCAGTTCTTC. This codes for CSARWGATSYNEQFF.

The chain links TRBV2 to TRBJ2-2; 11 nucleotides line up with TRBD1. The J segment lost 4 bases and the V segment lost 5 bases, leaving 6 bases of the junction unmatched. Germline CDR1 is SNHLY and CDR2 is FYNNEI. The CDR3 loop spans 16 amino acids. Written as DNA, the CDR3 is TGTGCCAGCAGTACGGGACAGGGGGATGCCACCGGGGAGCTGTTTTTT. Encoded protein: CASSTGQGDATGELFF. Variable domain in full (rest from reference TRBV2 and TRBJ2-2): EPEVTQTPSHQVTQMGQEVILRCVPISNHLYFYWYRQILGQKVEFLVSFYNNEISEKSEIFDDQFSVERPDGSNFTLKIRSTKLEDSAMYFCASSTGQGDATGELFFGEGSRLTVL.